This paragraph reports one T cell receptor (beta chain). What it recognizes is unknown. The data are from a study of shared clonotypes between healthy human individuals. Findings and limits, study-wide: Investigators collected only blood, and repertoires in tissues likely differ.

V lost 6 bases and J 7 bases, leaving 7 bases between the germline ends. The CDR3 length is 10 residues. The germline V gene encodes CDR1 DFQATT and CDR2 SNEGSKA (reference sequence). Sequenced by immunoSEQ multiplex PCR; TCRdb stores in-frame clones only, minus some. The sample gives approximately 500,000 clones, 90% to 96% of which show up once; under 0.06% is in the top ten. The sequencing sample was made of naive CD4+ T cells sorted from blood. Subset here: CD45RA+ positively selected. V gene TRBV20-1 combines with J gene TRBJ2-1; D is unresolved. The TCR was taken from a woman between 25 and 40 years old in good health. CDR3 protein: CSARLNEQFF. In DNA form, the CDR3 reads TGCAGTGCAAGGCTGAATGAGCAGTTCTTC.